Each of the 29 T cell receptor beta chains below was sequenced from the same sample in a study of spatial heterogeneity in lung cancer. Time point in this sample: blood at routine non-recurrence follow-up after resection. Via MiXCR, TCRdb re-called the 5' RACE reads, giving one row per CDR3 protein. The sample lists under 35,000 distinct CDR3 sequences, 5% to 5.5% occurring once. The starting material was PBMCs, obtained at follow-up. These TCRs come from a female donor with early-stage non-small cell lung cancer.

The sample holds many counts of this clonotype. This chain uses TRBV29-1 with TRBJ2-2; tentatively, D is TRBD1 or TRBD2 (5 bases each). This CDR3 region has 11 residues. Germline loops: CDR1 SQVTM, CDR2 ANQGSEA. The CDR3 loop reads CCGGNTGELFF. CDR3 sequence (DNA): TGCTGTGGGGGTAACACCGGGGAGCTGTTTTTT.

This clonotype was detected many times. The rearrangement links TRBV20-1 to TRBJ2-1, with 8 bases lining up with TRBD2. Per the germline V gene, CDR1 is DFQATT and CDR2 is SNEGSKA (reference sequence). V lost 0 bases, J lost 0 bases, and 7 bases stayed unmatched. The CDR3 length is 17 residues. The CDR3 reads CSARDYQRGPSYNEQFF. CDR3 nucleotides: TGCAGTGCTAGAGATTACCAGCGGGGGCCCTCCTACAATGAGCAGTTCTTC.

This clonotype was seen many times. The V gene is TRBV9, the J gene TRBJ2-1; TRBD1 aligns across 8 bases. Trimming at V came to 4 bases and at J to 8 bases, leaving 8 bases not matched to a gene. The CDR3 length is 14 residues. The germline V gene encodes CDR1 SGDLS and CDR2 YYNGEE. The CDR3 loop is CASSSGTGVDEQFF. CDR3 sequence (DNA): TGTGCCAGCAGCTCTGGGACAGGTGTCGATGAGCAGTTCTTC.

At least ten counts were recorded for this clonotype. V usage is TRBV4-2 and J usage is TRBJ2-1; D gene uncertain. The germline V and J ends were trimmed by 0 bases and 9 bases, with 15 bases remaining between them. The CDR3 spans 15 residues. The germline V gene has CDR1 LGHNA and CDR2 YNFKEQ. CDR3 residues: CASSQDQVVLSEQFF. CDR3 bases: TGTGCCAGCAGCCAAGATCAAGTAGTACTTAGTGAGCAGTTCTTC.

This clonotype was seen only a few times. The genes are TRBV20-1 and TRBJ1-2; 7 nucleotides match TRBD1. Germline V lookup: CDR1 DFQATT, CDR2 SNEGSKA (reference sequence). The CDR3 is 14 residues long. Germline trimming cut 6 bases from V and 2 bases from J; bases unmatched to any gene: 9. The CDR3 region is CSALSTGLNYGYTF. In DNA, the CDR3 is TGCAGTGCCCTATCGACAGGGCTCAACTATGGCTACACCTTC.

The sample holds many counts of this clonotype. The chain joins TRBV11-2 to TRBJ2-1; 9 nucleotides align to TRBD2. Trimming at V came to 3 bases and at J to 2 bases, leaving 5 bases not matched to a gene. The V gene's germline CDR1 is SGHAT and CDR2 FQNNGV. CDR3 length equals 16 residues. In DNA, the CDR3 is TGTGCCAGCAGCTTTGGGGCTAGCGGGACCTACAATGAGCAGTTCTTC. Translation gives CASSFGASGTYNEQFF.

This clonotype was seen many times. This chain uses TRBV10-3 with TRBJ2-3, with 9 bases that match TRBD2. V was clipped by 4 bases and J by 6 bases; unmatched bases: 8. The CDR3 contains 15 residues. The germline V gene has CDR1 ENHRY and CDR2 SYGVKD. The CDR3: CAISVPSGTSDTQYF. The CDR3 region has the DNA TGTGCCATCAGTGTGCCTAGCGGGACATCTGATACGCAGTATTTT.

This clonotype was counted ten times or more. The CDR3 spells CSVQEPQETQYF. For the CDR3, the DNA is TGCAGCGTGCAGGAGCCCCAAGAGACCCAGTACTTC. The chain combines TRBV29-1 with TRBJ2-5; D remains ambiguous. CDR1 and CDR2 (germline): SQVTM, ANQGSEA. The V end lost 6 bases, the J end lost 1 base, and 9 bases lay between the germline ends. The CDR3 spans 12 residues.

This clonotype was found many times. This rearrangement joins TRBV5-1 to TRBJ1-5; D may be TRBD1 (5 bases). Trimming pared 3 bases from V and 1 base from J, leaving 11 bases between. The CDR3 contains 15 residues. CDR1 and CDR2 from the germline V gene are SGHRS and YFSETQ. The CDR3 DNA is TGCGCCAGCAGCTGGGATGGGGGGAGCAATCAGCCCCAGCATTTT. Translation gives CASSWDGGSNQPQHF.

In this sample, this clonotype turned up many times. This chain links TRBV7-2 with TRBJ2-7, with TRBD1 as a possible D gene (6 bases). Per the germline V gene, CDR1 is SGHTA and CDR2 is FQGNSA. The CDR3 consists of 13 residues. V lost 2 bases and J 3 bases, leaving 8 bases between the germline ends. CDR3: CASSLTGYYEQYF. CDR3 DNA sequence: TGTGCCAGCAGCTTAACAGGGTACTACGAGCAGTACTTC.

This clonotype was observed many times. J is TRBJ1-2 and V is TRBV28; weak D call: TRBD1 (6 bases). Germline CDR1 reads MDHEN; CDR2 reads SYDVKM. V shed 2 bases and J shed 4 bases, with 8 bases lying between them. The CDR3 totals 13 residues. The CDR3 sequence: CASSLQGPYGYTF. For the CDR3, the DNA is TGTGCCAGCAGTTTACAGGGGCCCTATGGCTACACCTTC.

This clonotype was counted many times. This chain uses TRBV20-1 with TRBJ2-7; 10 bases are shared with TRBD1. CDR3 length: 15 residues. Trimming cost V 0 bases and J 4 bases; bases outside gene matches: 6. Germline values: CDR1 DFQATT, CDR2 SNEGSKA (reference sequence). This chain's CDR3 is CSARDLGQGVYEQYF. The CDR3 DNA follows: TGCAGTGCTAGAGACCTAGGACAGGGGGTATACGAGCAGTACTTC.

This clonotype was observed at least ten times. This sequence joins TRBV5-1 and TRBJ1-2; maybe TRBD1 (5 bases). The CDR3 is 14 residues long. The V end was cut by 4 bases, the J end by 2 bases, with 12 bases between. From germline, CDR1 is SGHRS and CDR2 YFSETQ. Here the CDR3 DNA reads TGCGCCAGCAGCCGGGACGGTTCGAACTATGGCTACACCTTC. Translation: CASSRDGSNYGYTF.

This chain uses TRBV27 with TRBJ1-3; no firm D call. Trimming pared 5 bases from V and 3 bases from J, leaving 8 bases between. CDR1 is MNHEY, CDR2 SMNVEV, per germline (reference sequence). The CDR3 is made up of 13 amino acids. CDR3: CASSPRFGNTIYF. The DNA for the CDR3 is TGTGCCAGCAGTCCCAGATTTGGAAACACCATATATTTT.

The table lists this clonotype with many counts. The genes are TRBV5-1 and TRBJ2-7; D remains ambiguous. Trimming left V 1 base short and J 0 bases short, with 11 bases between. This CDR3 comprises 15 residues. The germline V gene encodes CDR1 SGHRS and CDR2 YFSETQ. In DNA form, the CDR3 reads TGCGCCAGCAGCTTGCTCGGGTCTAGCTCCTACGAGCAGTACTTC. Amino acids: CASSLLGSSSYEQYF.

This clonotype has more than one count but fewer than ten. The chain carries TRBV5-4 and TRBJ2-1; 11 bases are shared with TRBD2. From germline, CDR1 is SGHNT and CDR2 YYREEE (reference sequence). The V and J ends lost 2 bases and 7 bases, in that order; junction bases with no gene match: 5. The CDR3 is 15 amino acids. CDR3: CASSLMGLAVNEQFF. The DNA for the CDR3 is TGTGCCAGCAGCTTAATGGGACTAGCGGTTAATGAGCAGTTCTTC.

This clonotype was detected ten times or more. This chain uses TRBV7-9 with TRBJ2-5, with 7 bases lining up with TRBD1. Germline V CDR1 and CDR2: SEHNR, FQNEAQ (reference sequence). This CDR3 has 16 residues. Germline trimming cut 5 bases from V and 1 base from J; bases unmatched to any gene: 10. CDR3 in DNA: TGTGCCAGCAGCCCAAGGACAGGAGGCGGCCAAGAGACCCAGTACTTC. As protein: CASSPRTGGGQETQYF.

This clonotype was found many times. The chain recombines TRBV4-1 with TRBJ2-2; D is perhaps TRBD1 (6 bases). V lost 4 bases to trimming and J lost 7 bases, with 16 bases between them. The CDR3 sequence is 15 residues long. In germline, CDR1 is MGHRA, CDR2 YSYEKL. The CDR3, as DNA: TGCGCCAGCAGCCCAGGGGTCTCCCGAGGCGGGGAGCTGTTTTTT. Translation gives CASSPGVSRGGELFF.

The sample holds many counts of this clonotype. The CDR3 nucleotides are TGTGCCAGCAGTTACCCCGGGACTCACAGACCCTCCGAGCAGTACTTC. Its protein product is CASSYPGTHRPSEQYF. The gene calls are TRBV6-5 and TRBJ2-7, with D possibly matching TRBD2 (6 bases). The CDR3 extends over 16 amino acids. The V gene's germline CDR1 is MNHEY and CDR2 SVGAGI. V lost 2 bases, J lost 6 bases, and 20 bases lay in between.

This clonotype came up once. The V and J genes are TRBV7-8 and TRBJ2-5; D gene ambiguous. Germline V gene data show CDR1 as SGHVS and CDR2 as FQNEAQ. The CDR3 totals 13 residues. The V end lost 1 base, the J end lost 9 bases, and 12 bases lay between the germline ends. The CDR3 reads CASSLGPAKAQYF. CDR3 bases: TGTGCCAGCAGCTTAGGCCCAGCAAAGGCCCAGTACTTC.

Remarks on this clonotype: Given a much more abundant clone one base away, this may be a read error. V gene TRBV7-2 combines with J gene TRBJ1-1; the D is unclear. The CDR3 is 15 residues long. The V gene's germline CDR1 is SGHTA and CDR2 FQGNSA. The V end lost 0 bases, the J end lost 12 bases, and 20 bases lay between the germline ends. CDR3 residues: CASSLAGGGIVEPFF. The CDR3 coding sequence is TGTGCCAGCAGCTTAGCCGGCGGCGGGATCGTAGAACCTTTCTTT.

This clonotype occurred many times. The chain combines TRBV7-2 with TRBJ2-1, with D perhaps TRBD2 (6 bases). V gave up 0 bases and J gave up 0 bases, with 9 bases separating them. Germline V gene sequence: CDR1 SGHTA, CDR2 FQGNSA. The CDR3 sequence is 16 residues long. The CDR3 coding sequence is TGTGCCAGCAGCTTAGCGGGAGGCCCCTCCTACAATGAGCAGTTCTTC. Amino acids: CASSLAGGPSYNEQFF.

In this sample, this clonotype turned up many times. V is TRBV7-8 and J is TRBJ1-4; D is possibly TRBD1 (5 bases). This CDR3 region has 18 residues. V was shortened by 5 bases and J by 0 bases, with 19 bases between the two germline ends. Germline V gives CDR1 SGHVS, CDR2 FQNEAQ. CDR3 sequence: CASSPRDPGPATNEKLFF. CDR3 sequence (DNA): TGTGCCAGCAGCCCCAGGGACCCGGGACCTGCAACTAATGAAAAACTGTTTTTT.

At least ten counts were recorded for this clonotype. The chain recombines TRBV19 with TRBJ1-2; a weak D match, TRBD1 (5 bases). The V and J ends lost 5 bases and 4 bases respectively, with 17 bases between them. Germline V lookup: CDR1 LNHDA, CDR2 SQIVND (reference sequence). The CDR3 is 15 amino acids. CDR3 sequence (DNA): TGTGCCAGTAGTCGACCCTACGACAGAAGCTATGGCTACACCTTC. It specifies CASSRPYDRSYGYTF.

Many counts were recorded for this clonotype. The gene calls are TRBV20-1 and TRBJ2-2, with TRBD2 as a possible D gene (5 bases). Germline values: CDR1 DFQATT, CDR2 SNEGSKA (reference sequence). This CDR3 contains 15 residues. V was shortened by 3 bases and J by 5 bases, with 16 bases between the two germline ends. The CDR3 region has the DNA TGCAGTGCTAGTTTGCGGGCCCCGAGGACCGGGGAGCTGTTTTTT. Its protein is CSASLRAPRTGELFF.

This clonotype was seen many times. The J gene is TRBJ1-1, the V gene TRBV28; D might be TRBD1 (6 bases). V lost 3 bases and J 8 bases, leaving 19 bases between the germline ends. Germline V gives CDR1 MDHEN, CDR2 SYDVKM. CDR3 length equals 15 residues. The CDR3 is CASSFDQGSNREAFF. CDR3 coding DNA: TGTGCCAGCAGTTTTGATCAGGGGTCGAATCGGGAAGCTTTCTTT. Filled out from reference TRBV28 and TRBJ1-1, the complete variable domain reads DVKVTQSSRYLVKRTGEKVFLECVQDMDHENMFWYRQDPGLGLRLIYFSYDVKMKEKGDIPEGYSVSREKKERFSLILESASTNQTSMYLCASSFDQGSNREAFFGQGTRLTVV.

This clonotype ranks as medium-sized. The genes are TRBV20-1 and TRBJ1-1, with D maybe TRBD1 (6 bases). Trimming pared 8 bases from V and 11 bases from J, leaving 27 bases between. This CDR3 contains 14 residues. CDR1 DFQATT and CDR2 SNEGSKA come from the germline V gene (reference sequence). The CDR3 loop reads CSLTLGRRTDEAFF. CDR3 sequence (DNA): TGCAGTCTCACTTTGGGACGACGGACAGACGAGGCTTTCTTT.

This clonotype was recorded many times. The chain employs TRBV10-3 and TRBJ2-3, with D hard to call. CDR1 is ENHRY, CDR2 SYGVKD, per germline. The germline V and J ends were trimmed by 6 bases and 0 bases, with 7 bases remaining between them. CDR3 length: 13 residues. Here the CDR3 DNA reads TGTGCCATCAGCCCCGACAGCACAGATACGCAGTATTTT. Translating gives CAISPDSTDTQYF.

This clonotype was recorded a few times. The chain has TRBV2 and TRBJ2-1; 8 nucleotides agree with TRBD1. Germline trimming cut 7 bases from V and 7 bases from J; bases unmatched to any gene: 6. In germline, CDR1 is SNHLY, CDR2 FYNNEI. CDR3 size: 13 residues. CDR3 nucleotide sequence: TGTGCCAGCACCTCGGACAGGGTAAATGAGCAGTTCTTC. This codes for CASTSDRVNEQFF.